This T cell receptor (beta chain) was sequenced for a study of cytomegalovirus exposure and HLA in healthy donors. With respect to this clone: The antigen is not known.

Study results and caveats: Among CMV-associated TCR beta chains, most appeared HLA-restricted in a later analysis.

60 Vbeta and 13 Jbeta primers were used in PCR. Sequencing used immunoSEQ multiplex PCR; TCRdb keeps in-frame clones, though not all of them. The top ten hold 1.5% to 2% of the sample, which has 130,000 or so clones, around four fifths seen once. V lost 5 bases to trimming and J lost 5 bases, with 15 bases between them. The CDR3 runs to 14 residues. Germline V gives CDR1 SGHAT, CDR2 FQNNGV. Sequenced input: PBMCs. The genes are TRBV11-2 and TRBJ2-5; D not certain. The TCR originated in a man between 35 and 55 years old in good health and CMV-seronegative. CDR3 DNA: TGTGCCAGCAGCCATAATTTAGGCAGGGAGACCCAGTACTTC. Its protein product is CASSHNLGRETQYF.